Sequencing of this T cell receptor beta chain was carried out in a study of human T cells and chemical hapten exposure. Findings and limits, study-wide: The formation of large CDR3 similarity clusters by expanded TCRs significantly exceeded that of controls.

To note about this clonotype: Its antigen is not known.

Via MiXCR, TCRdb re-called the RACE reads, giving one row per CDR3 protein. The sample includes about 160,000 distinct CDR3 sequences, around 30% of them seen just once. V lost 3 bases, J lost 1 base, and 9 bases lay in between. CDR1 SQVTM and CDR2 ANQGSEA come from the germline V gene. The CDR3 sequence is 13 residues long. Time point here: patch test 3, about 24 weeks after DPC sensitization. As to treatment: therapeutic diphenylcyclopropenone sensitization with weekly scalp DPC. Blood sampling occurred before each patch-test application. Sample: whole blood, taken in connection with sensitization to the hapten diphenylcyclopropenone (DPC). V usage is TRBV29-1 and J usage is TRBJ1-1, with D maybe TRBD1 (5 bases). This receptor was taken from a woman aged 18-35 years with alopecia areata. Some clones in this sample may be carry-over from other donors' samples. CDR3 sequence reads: CSVDRDQNTEAFF. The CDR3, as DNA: TGCAGCGTTGACAGGGACCAGAACACTGAAGCTTTCTTT.